The 13 T cell receptor beta chains in this list originate from one sample, sequenced in a study of prognosis after radiotherapy for stage I lung cancer. Researchers used two-round multiplex PCR to amplify TCR beta CDR3 starting from genomic DNA. First-round PCR amplification was performed with primers specific to each TRBV and TRBJ gene. MiXCR, applied by TCRdb to the multiplex PCR reads, yields one record per CDR3 protein. The sample contains 59,000 or so distinct CDR3 sequences, more than 20% of which appear only once. Sequenced material: PBMCs, taken before or after stereotactic body radiation therapy (not recorded which). The receptors here all came from a donor aged 50 or older with non-small cell lung cancer.

This clonotype was counted ten times or more. The chain combines TRBV3-1 with TRBJ2-1, with 10 bases aligning to TRBD1. The CDR3 runs to 17 residues. With V trimmed by 0 bases and J by 2 bases, 4 bases remained unmatched. Germline V gene data show CDR1 as LGHDT and CDR2 as YNNKEL (reference sequence). The chain's CDR3 is CASSQESGQGTYNEQFF. As DNA, the CDR3 is TGTGCCAGCAGCCAAGAGTCGGGACAGGGGACCTACAATGAGCAGTTCTTC.

Ten or more counts support this clonotype. This chain uses TRBV20-1 with TRBJ1-2; tentative D call: TRBD1 (6 bases). V was trimmed by 0 bases and J by 8 bases, leaving 16 bases between them. CDR3 size: 14 residues. Per the germline V gene, CDR1 is DFQATT and CDR2 is SNEGSKA (reference sequence). CDR3 amino acids: CSARDIGGAWGYTF. CDR3 sequence (DNA): TGCAGTGCTAGAGATATAGGGGGGGCGTGGGGCTACACCTTC.

On this clonotype: A junction end diverges from the germline sequence, so it may reflect a read error. The rearrangement joins TRBV19 to TRBJ2-6, with 10 bases aligning to TRBD1. CDR3 length: 20 residues. CDR1 and CDR2 from the germline V gene are LNHDA and SQIVND (reference sequence). The CDR3 protein is CASSILPGQGFLSGSNFLTF. The CDR3 region has the DNA TGTGCCAGTAGTATCTTACCGGGACAGGGGTTTCTCTCTGGGTCCAACTTCCTGACTTTC.

As concerns this clonotype: A much larger clone is a single base away; this may be a read error. V usage is TRBV29-1 and J usage is TRBJ2-7; tentative D call: TRBD1 (6 bases). The CDR3 consists of 13 residues. V lost 1 base and J 4 bases, leaving 11 bases between the germline ends. Germline values: CDR1 SQVTM, CDR2 ANQGSEA. CDR3 bases: TGCAGCGTTGAAGGAACAGGGATTTACGAGCAGTACTTC. This gives the protein CSVEGTGIYEQYF.

This clonotype was recorded many times. The genes are TRBV7-8 and TRBJ1-4; D perhaps matches TRBD1 (5 bases). Germline values: CDR1 SGHVS, CDR2 FQNEAQ. CDR3 length equals 13 residues. Trimming stripped 5 bases from V and 12 bases from J, with 16 bases between. The CDR3 coding sequence is TGTGCCAGCAGCCCGGTAGGGGAATGGGAACTGTTTTTT. Protein sequence: CASSPVGEWELFF.

In the case of this clonotype: A far larger clone is one nucleotide away, so this likely arose from a read error. The chain combines TRBV6-2 or TRBV6-3 with TRBJ1-1, with TRBD1 matching over 7 bases. From germline, CDR1 is MNHEY and CDR2 SVGEGT. This CDR3 contains 13 residues. With 8 bases clipped from V and 5 bases from J, the junction kept 8 bases outside the gene matches. DNA of the CDR3: TGTGCCAGCGACAGGGTTTCTTTGACTGAAGCTTTCTTT. It is translated as CASDRVSLTEAFF.

This clonotype was seen at least ten times. The chain links TRBV9 to TRBJ2-7, with TRBD1 identical over 10 bases. Germline trimming cut 3 bases from V and 1 base from J; bases unmatched to any gene: 7. Germline V gene lookup returns CDR1 SGDLS and CDR2 YYNGEE. The CDR3 contains 16 residues. CDR3 loop: CASSAGGQGISYEQYF. The CDR3 DNA sequence: TGTGCCAGCAGCGCTGGGGGACAGGGGATTTCCTACGAGCAGTACTTC.

V gene TRBV14 combines with J gene TRBJ1-1, with D hard to call. V was shortened by 1 base and J by 0 bases, with 6 bases between the two germline ends. The CDR3 consists of 14 residues. CDR1 and CDR2 (germline): SGHDN, FVKESK. In DNA, the CDR3 is TGTGCCAGCAGCCAAGGACTGATGAACACTGAAGCTTTCTTT. Translation gives CASSQGLMNTEAFF.

This clonotype was seen ten or more times. The chain combines TRBV20-1 with TRBJ2-7; D is unclear. CDR3 size: 13 residues. Trimming cost V 6 bases and J 1 base, with 13 bases left between them. Looked up from germline, CDR1 is DFQATT and CDR2 is SNEGSKA (reference sequence). The DNA of the CDR3 is TGCAGTGCGCGAAAAGACGGTTCCTACGAGCAGTACTTC. Its protein product is CSARKDGSYEQYF.

V is TRBV6-2 or TRBV6-3 and J is TRBJ1-1; no definite D call. CDR3 size: 14 residues. CDR1 is MNHEY, CDR2 SVGEGT, per germline. V was cut by 7 bases and J by 7 bases, with 19 bases left in between. CDR3 sequence: CASMAGTGNVEAFF. The DNA of the CDR3 is TGTGCCAGCATGGCAGGTACTGGGAACGTTGAAGCTTTCTTT.

This clonotype was seen many times. V gene TRBV29-1 combines with J gene TRBJ2-5, with D possibly matching TRBD1 (6 bases). The germline V and J ends were trimmed by 2 bases and 4 bases, with 14 bases remaining between them. The CDR3 covers 14 residues. CDR1 is SQVTM and CDR2 is ANQGSEA in the germline V gene. The CDR3 here is CSVEWIQGGETQYF. CDR3 DNA sequence: TGCAGCGTTGAATGGATACAGGGCGGAGAGACCCAGTACTTC.

Comments on this clonotype: A much larger clone lies one base from this, so it may be a read error. The chain links TRBV20-1 to TRBJ2-3; 10 bases are a match to TRBD1. Germline trimming cut 1 base from V and 8 bases from J; bases unmatched to any gene: 12. Germline-derived CDR1 and CDR2 are DFQATT and SNEGSKA (reference sequence). The CDR3 has 16 amino acids. The CDR3 DNA is TGCAGTGCTAGAGTCAAATGGGACAGGGGTTCAGGTACGCAGTATTTT. Protein: CSARVKWDRGSGTQYF.

With respect to this clonotype: This likely reflects a read error, since a far larger clone is one base away. The genes are TRBV6-2 or TRBV6-3 and TRBJ1-2; 7 nucleotides match TRBD1. The CDR3 has 18 residues. Per germline, CDR1 MNHEY and CDR2 SVGEGT. Trimming took 5 bases from V and 5 from J; bases not matched to a gene: 20. CDR3 sequence reads: CASSESPPSPGQIYGYTF. The CDR3 coding sequence is TGTGCCAGCAGTGAATCGCCACCTTCGCCGGGACAGATATATGGCTACACCTTC.